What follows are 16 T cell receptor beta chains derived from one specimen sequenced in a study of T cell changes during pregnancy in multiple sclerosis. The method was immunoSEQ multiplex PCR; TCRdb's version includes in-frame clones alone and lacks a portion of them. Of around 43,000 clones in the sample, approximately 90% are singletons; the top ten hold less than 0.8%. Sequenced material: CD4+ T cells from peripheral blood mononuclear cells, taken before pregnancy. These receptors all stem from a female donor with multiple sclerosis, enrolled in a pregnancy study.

CDR3 sequence: CAISGEGGRNTGELFF. The CDR3 nucleotides are TGTGCCATCAGTGGGGAGGGCGGGAGGAACACCGGGGAGCTGTTTTTT. The rearrangement links TRBV10-3 to TRBJ2-2; 7 bases align to TRBD2. Germline CDR1 and CDR2: ENHRY and SYGVKD. This CDR3 comprises 16 residues. Germline trimming cut 4 bases from V and 1 base from J; bases unmatched to any gene: 6.

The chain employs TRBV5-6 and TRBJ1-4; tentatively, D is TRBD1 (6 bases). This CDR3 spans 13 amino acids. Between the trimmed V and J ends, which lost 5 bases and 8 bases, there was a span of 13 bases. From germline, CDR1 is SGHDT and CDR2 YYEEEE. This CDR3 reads CASSWTEGEKLFF. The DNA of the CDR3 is TGTGCCAGCAGTTGGACAGAAGGGGAAAAACTGTTTTTT.

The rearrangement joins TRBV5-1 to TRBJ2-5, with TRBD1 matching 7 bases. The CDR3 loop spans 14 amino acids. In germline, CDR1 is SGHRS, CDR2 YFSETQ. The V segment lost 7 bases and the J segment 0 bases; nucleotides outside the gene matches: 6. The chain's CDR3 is CASRPGQNQETQYF. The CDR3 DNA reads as TGCGCCAGCCGCCCGGGACAGAACCAAGAGACCCAGTACTTC. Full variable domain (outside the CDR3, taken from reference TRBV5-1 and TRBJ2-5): KAGVTQTPRYLIKTRGQQVTLSCSPISGHRSVSWYQQTPGQGLQFLFEYFSETQRNKGNFPGRFSGRQFSNSRSEMNVSTLELGDSALYLCASRPGQNQETQYFGPGTRLLVL.

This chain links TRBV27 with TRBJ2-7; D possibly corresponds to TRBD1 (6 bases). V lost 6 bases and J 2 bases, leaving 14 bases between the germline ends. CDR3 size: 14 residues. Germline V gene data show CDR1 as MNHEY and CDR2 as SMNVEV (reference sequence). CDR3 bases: TGTGCCAGCAGCCTAACAGGGTTGGCCTACGAGCAGTACTTC. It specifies CASSLTGLAYEQYF.

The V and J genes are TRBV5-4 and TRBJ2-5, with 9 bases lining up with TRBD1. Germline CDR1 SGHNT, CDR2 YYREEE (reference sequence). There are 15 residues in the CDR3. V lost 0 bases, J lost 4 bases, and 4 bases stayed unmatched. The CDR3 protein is CASSLVGTGRETQYF. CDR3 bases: TGTGCCAGCAGCTTGGTCGGGACAGGGAGAGAGACCCAGTACTTC.

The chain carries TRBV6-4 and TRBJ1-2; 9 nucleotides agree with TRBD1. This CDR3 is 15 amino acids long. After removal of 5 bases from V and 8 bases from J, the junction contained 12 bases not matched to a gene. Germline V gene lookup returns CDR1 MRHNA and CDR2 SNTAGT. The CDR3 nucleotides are TGTGCCAGCAGTCGTGACAGGGGGGATTTGAGCGGCTACACCTTC. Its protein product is CASSRDRGDLSGYTF.

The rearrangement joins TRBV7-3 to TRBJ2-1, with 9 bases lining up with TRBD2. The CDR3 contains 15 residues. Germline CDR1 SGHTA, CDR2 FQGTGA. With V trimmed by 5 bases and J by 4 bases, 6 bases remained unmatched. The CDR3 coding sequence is TGTGCCAGCAGCCCCGGACTAGCGATTTACAATGAGCAGTTCTTC. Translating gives CASSPGLAIYNEQFF. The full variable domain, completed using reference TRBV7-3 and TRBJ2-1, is GAGVSQTPSNKVTEKGKYVELRCDPISGHTALYWYRQSLGQGPEFLIYFQGTGAADDSGLPNDRFFAVRPEGSVSTLKIQRTERGDSAVYLCASSPGLAIYNEQFFGPGTRLTVL.

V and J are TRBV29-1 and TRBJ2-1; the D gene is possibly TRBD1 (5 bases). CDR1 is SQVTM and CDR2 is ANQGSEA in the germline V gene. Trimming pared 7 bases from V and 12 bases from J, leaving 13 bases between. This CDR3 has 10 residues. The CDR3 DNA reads TGCAGCGCTGGGGTTCAGGGGCAGTTCTTC. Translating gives CSAGVQGQFF.

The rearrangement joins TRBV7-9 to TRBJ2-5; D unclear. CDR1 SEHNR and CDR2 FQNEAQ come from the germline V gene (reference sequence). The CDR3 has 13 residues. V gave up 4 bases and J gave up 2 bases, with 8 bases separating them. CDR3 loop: CASSSWQQETQYF. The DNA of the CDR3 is TGTGCCAGCAGCTCATGGCAGCAAGAGACCCAGTACTTC.

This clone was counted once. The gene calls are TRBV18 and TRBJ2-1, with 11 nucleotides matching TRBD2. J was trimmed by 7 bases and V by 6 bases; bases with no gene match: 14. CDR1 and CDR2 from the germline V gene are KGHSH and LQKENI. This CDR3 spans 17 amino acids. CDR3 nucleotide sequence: TGTGCCAGCTCCCAGGCACAATTAGCGGGAGGGCGGAATGAGCAGTTCTTC. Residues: CASSQAQLAGGRNEQFF.

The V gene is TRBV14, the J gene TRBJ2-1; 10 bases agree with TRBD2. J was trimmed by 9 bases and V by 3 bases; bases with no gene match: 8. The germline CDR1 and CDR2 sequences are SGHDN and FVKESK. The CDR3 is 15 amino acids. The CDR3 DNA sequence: TGTGCCAGCAGCCACGAGCGGGAGGGCCGTCGTGAGCAGTTCTTC. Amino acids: CASSHEREGRREQFF.

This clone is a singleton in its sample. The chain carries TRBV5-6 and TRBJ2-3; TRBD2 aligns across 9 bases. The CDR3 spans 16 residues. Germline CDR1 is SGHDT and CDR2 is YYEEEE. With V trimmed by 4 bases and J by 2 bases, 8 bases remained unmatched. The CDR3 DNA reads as TGTGCCAGCAGCAGGAAGAGCGGGAGGCCCACAGATACGCAGTATTTT. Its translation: CASSRKSGRPTDTQYF.

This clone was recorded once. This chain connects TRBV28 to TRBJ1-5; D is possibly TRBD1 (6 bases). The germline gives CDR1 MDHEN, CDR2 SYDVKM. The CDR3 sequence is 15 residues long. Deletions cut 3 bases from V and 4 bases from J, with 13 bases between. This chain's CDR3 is CASSFRGARNQPQHF. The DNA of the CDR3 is TGTGCCAGCAGTTTCCGGGGGGCAAGGAATCAGCCCCAGCATTTT.

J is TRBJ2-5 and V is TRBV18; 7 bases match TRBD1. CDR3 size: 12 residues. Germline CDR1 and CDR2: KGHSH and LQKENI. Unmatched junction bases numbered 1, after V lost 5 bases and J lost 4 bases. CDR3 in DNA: TGTGCCAGCTCAAGGGACAGAGAGACCCAGTACTTC. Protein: CASSRDRETQYF.

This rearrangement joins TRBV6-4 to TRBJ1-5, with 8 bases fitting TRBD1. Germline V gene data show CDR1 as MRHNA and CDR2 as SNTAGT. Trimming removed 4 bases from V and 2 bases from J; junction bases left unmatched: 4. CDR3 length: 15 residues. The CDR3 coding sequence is TGTGCCAGCAGTGCCAGGACAGGGTGCAATCAGCCCCAGCATTTT. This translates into CASSARTGCNQPQHF.

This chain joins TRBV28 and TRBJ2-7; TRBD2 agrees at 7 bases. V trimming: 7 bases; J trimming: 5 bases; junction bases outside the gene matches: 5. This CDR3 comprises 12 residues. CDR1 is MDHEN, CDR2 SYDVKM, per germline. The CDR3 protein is CASKGGVHEQYF. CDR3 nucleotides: TGTGCCAGCAAGGGAGGGGTACACGAGCAGTACTTC.